This TCR beta chain derives from a study of T-cell reconstitution after alpha-beta-depleted transplantation in children. In germline, CDR1 is SGHRS, CDR2 YFSETQ. V was cut by 3 bases and J by 3 bases, with 13 bases left in between. This CDR3 has 15 amino acids. Unique molecular identifiers featured in how the TCRbeta library was prepared. TCRdb itself ran the PCR reads through MiXCR, one entry per CDR3 protein. The table records approximately 630,000 distinct CDR3 sequences, approximately 14% of them present only once. This clonotype was counted many times. Antigen unknown. General study findings and limits: From newly produced T cells came most of the T-cell counts and diversity one year after transplant.

The clonotype was recovered from a girl aged 2 to 9 with congenital amegakaryocytic thrombocytopenia, due to receive a stem cell transplant. The specimen comprised PBMCs, sampled before TCRalphabeta/CD19-depleted stem cell transplant. The rearrangement joins TRBV5-1 to TRBJ1-3, with D unclear. The CDR3 coding sequence is TGCGCCAGCAGCTCGGACCCCACGGGTGGAAACACCATATATTTT. Amino acid sequence: CASSSDPTGGNTIYF.